A selection of T cell receptor beta chains follows, all from one sample in a study of CD8+ T cells in alopecia areata. This table comes from immunoSEQ multiplex PCR, and its TCRdb copy is limited to in-frame clones, with some not included. Of 190,000 or so clones in the sample, 58% were seen once. The material was CD4+ T cells sorted from blood, obtained at week 24, from a patient treated with tofacitinib. The receptors were gathered from a human donor with alopecia areata. Each CDR3 is given with its conserved first and last residue. A D gene is named only where the DNA matches it firmly. A clone size is listed for some rows: how often the clone was seen (once, few, many), or a class if it is expanded.

D,size,V,length,J,DNA,CDR3
-,few,TRBV21-1,13,TRBJ1-1,TGTGCCAGCAGCAGAACAGGGTCTCCTGAAGCTTTCTTT,CASSRTGSPEAFF
TRBD1,few,TRBV6-6,14,TRBJ1-6,TGTGCCAGCAGAGGGGACAGTTATAATTCACCCCTCCACTTT,CASRGDSYNSPLHF
-,-,TRBV5-1,16,TRBJ2-1,TGCGCCAGCAGCTTGGCCGGCGGGAACTCCTACAATGAGCAGTTCTTC,CASSLAGGNSYNEQFF
TRBD1,few,TRBV30,12,TRBJ1-1,TGTGCCTGGAGACTAGACAGGGGAGAAGCTTTCTTT,CAWRLDRGEAFF
-,-,TRBV30,13,TRBJ2-7,TGTGCCTGGAACAATGCGGCTTCCTACGAGCAGTACTTC,CAWNNAASYEQYF
-,-,TRBV4-3,13,TRBJ2-2,TGCGCCAGCAGCCCCCGTGCGGTCGGGGAGCTGTTTTTT,CASSPRAVGELFF
-,-,TRBV25-1,11,TRBJ2-5,TGTGCCAGCGGGATACAAGAGACCCAGTACTTC,CASGIQETQYF
-,-,TRBV29-1,13,TRBJ1-5,TGCAGCGTTGCTACAGGTAGTGATCAGCCCCAGCATTTT,CSVATGSDQPQHF
-,-,TRBV29-1,12,TRBJ2-7,TGCAGCGTTGCGGGTCACCACTACGAGCAGTACTTC,CSVAGHHYEQYF
-,-,TRBV4-3,18,TRBJ1-5,TGCGCCAGCAGCCAAGACCCCGGAGATCTGGCCAGCAATCAGCCCCAGCATTTT,CASSQDPGDLASNQPQHF
TRBD2,-,TRBV5-1,18,TRBJ2-1,TGCGCCAGCAGCTTGGTTACTAGCGGGTCTGGGGGGCGCAATGAGCAGTTCTTC,CASSLVTSGSGGRNEQFF
-,-,TRBV9,15,TRBJ2-1,TGTGCCAGCAGCGTAGTGGCAGGGGTCAAGGTGGAGCAGTTCTTC,CASSVVAGVKVEQFF
-,-,TRBV4-3,15,TRBJ1-1,TGCGCCAGCAGCCAAGACAGGGGATGGGGCACTGAAGCTTTCTTT,CASSQDRGWGTEAFF
TRBD1,-,TRBV4-2,17,TRBJ1-1,TGTGCCAGCAGCCAAGCAGGGGGCAAGCCCGTGAACACTGAAGCTTTCTTT,CASSQAGGKPVNTEAFF
-,-,TRBV15,15,TRBJ2-5,TGTGCCACCAGCAGAGATAAGACAGGCGCAGAGACCCAGTACTTC,CATSRDKTGAETQYF
-,-,TRBV2,11,TRBJ1-2,TGTGCCAGCAGTGGGGGTAATGGCTACACCTTC,CASSGGNGYTF
-,-,TRBV7-9,13,TRBJ2-1,TGTGCCAGCAGCTCTCAACGTCGGAATGAGCAGTTCTTC,CASSSQRRNEQFF
-,-,TRBV7-2,13,TRBJ1-2,TGTGCCAGCAGCTTAGCACAGGCCTATGGCTACACCTTC,CASSLAQAYGYTF
TRBD1,few,TRBV30,14,TRBJ2-5,TGTGCCTGGAGTGCTGACAGGGGGCGAGGGACCCAGTACTTC,CAWSADRGRGTQYF
TRBD1,once,TRBV28,12,TRBJ1-5,TGTGCCAGCAGGGGACGGACAGGGCCCCAGCATTTT,CASRGRTGPQHF
-,-,TRBV2,16,TRBJ2-1,TGTGCCAGCAGTGAAGCGGAACCCTCCCTCGGCAATGAGCAGTTCTTC,CASSEAEPSLGNEQFF
TRBD2,-,TRBV30,14,TRBJ2-1,TGTGCCTGGAGTGTCTGGACTAGCGTTAATGAGCAGTTCTTC,CAWSVWTSVNEQFF
-,-,TRBV2,16,TRBJ2-7,TGTGCCAGCTTATCCCCTGGGGGCAGGGAGTCCTACGAGCAGTACTTC,CASLSPGGRESYEQYF
TRBD1,-,TRBV7-9,16,TRBJ1-5,TGTGCCAGCAGCAAGACAGGGGGCCGATTCAATCAGCCCCAGCATTTT,CASSKTGGRFNQPQHF
-,few,TRBV7-2,13,TRBJ2-3,TGTGCCAGCAGCCTTGTCCGCACAGATACGCAGTATTTT,CASSLVRTDTQYF
TRBD1,few,TRBV6-5,13,TRBJ1-2,TGTGCCAGCAGCTCCGACAGGGTCTATGGCTACACCTTC,CASSSDRVYGYTF
-,-,TRBV4-3,15,TRBJ2-3,TGCGCCAGCAGCCGAACGGGGTCAGGTGGGGATACGCAGTATTTT,CASSRTGSGGDTQYF
TRBD1,-,TRBV30,12,TRBJ1-1,TGTGCCGAACAGGGGGAGAACACTGAAGCTTTCTTT,CAEQGENTEAFF
-,-,TRBV2,12,TRBJ1-2,TGTGCCAGCAGTGAACAGGGAGGAGGCTACACCTTC,CASSEQGGGYTF
-,-,TRBV5-1,12,TRBJ2-7,TGCGCCAGCAGCTTGGCCAACGGCCCCTACCACTTC,CASSLANGPYHF
-,many,TRBV5-4,15,TRBJ1-5,TGTGCCAGCAGCTTGCGGGGGGGTACCAATCAGCCCCAGCATTTT,CASSLRGGTNQPQHF
TRBD1,-,TRBV27,14,TRBJ2-7,TGTGCCAGCGGCCACCGGGACAGGATCTACGAGCAGTACTTC,CASGHRDRIYEQYF
TRBD2,-,TRBV5-1,15,TRBJ2-5,TGCGCCAGCAACTACGGACTAGCGGTCCAAGAGACCCAGTACTTC,CASNYGLAVQETQYF
-,once,TRBV28,16,TRBJ1-3,TGTGCCAGCAGTGACATCAGGGAGTTAGGTGGAAACACCATATATTTT,CASSDIRELGGNTIYF
TRBD1,-,TRBV29-1,12,TRBJ1-2,TGCAGCGTCCGACAGGGGAACTATGGCTACACCTTC,CSVRQGNYGYTF
TRBD1,-,TRBV29-1,14,TRBJ1-1,TGCAGCGTATGGGACAGAAGGATAGGCACTGAAGCTTTCTTT,CSVWDRRIGTEAFF
-,-,TRBV30,11,TRBJ2-3,TGTGCCTGGAGCCCTAAAGATACGCAGTATTTT,CAWSPKDTQYF
-,-,TRBV4-1,14,TRBJ1-6,TGCGCCAGCAGCCCCAGGGGTGCGAATTCACCCCTCCACTTT,CASSPRGANSPLHF
-,few,TRBV27,14,TRBJ1-1,TGTGCCAGCAGTTTATCGTGGAGGAACACTGAAGCTTTCTTT,CASSLSWRNTEAFF